The TCR beta chain under discussion was sequenced for a study of cytomegalovirus exposure and HLA in healthy donors listed by TCRdb under 2017. About the study as a whole: An earlier analysis of approximately 640 of the donors reported approximately 300 Gb of sequence data and approximately 110 million unique TCR beta sequences from about 179 million T cells. Roughly 300 gigabases of sequencing data and approximately 91 million unique TCR sequences made up an early release that covered 640 HLA-typed donors. The genetic ancestry cluster associated with self-reported Caucasian donors included 81% of the 300 to 450 genotyped donors. The study was designed to test whether signatures of past pathogen exposure could be identified by cataloging public T cell receptors. The T cell repertoires of under 750 subjects were profiled by immunosequencing and related to cytomegalovirus serostatus. A separate validation cohort of about 110 different subjects was used in addition to the 666-subject first cohort. The study combined high-throughput TCR immunosequencing, statistical association of individual TCRs with disease status, and machine learning to predict cytomegalovirus infection status. To study patterns of TCR occurrence, a later analysis re-analyzed previously published TCR beta repertoires from more than 550 donors and added high-resolution HLA genotyping. The later analysis used no new phenotypic data to find candidate immune exposures, relying instead on TCR beta sequences and their occurrence across donors. An earlier analysis of around 580 of the donors used high-throughput TCR beta sequencing to judge whether each TCR beta V gene segment behaved as functional or pseudogenic. Donor age, sex, ethnicity and CMV serostatus were compiled together with the repertoire data. In a later genetic analysis, genome-wide SNP genotypes for about 65% of the roughly 700 donors were used, and that subset was treated as a discovery cohort. Every repertoire in the discovery cohort had been generated on one and the same sequencing platform. HLA typing included class I and class II loci at four-digit resolution. Typing coverage varied by locus: roughly 620-640 donors for A, B, C, DRB1 and DQB1; approximately 500 for DQA1; over 600 for DPA1; around 490 for DPB1. Roughly five DR-DQ haplotypes were handled as single units for association and clustering because linkage in the cohort was strong. On average, roughly 240,000 unique TCR beta nucleotide sequences were sequenced per donor among a few hundred genotyped donors of the cohort, with roughly 18% of those sequences being non-productive. Findings and caveats that apply to the study as a whole: The authors suggested that the approach could potentially be extended to other disease states and immunological phenotypes. In a later genetic analysis, a missense DCLRE1C variant was associated with V-gene and J-gene trimming of TCR beta chains, and the association was replicated in an independent cohort. Some IMGT-functional V segments, including TRBV6-2 and TRBV6-3, could not be told apart with the 87-base-pair reads, so those segments were excluded. Compared with equally common non-associated chains, HLA-associated TCR beta chains in a later analysis were more clonally expanded and had lower generation probabilities. In an earlier analysis of more than 450 of the donors, most TCR beta V segments were observed in productive rearrangements about 87% or about 30% of the time, broadly matching IMGT annotations. Over 15 rarely observed V segments, including chromosome 9 orphons, were excluded from the earlier analysis of a few hundred of the donors because counts were too low. In a later analysis, several top co-occurrence clusters were reported to appear linked to parvovirus B19, influenza, CMV and Epstein-Barr virus. In both the original and validation cohorts, the classifier was reported to diagnose cytomegalovirus status with high specificity and sensitivity. Three of the identified cytomegalovirus-associated TCR beta chains were confirmed in vitro to be specific for cytomegalovirus antigens. Across donors, most TCR sequences were observed very rarely, whereas some public TCRs were present in many individuals. The cohort was sequenced for TCR beta chains only, and without alpha or paired-chain data the features that could be detected were limited. A further reported finding was that TCR beta sequences accurately predicted the HLA-A and HLA-B alleles for most subjects in the first cohort. In a later analysis, the rate of TCR association differed among HLA loci, with DRB1 alleles having the most associated TCRs and HLA-C alleles having the fewest. Specific HLA alleles were associated with around 18,000 TCR beta sequences at a false discovery rate of 0.05 in a later analysis. When HLA alleles, especially DR and DQ, strongly co-occurred, attributing TCR associations to individual alleles was difficult. The sequencing pipeline was judged likely to have produced a cluster of highly shared sequence variants as a technical artifact. The study listed approximately 150 TCR beta chains as associated with cytomegalovirus. Presence/absence analyses assumed roughly uniform sequencing depth across donors, an assumption that may not hold. Most CMV-associated TCR beta chains appeared to be HLA-restricted in a later analysis, and the HLA associations seemed to be driven largely by CMV exposure. A later genetic analysis reported fewer N-insertions in productive TCRs among donors in an Asian-associated ancestry cluster than the approximately 670-donor mean. CMV serostatus was the only immune exposure information available for the cohort. Correlated functional status among segregating V segments might be attributable to linkage disequilibrium, but an unknown experimental factor could not be ruled out. HLA typing was unavailable for some donors at each locus, so association tests used only the typed subset.

The method behind the library was the immunoSEQ multiplex PCR assay. The multiplex PCR relied on a mix of 60 forward primers for TCR Vbeta segments and 13 reverse primers for TCR Jbeta segments. A multiplex PCR assay on genomic DNA amplified the CDR3 region of rearranged TCR beta genes. The Illumina HiSeq System was used to sequence the amplified TCR beta libraries as 87-base-pair reads. The source study handled its data this way. In a later analysis, some 80 million unique TCR beta chains were counted across the 650 to 750 repertoires, and roughly 10 million of these chains were shared by at least two donors. Raw reads were error-corrected and collapsed into unique sequences by a nearest-neighbor algorithm in which closely related sequences were merged to remove PCR and sequencing errors. Alignment of CDR3 sequences to IMGT reference sequences was used to assign V, D and J gene segments. Each retained sequence needed at least a six-nucleotide match to both a V gene segment and a J gene segment. Rearrangements were classified as productive when the CDR3 lacked stop codons and remained in frame with V and J, and all other rearrangements were classified as non-productive. CDR3 was defined by IMGT convention, running from the second conserved V-encoded cysteine to the conserved J-encoded phenylalanine. The earlier analysis of about 530 of the donors excluded any sequence lacking an unambiguous match to a single V gene segment. In an earlier analysis of around 590 of the donors, a V segment was called functional when productive rearrangements were above 56.7%, and segregating when the standard deviation between donors exceeded 5%. To diagnose cytomegalovirus status from the catalog of TCR beta chain sequences, a statistical classification framework was built. V and J gene assignment, in a later analysis, came from comparing TCR nucleotide sequences with IMGT/GENE-DB human TR gene sequences. Using the TCRdist pipeline, a later analysis assigned CDR3 sequences along with most-parsimonious VDJ recombination scenarios. In a later analysis, each TCR beta chain was defined by its CDR3 amino acid sequence together with its V-gene family, and reads without a unique V-gene family were excluded. A later analysis removed 592 highly shared, low-generation-probability nucleotide sequences to deal with suspected cross-contamination and a sequencing artifact. In a later analysis, a clonal expansion index for each public chain was calculated from normalized within-repertoire ranks of inferred template counts. A later analysis computed generation probabilities with a VDJ recombination model fitted to out-of-frame rearrangements, and checked the results against IGoR. In a later analysis, TCR-TCR, TCR-HLA and TCR-CMV co-occurrence was scored with hypergeometric tests, and a repertoire-size bias correction was applied to TCR pairs. To estimate false discovery rates, a later analysis permuted the HLA or CMV assignments 20 times. A later analysis grouped co-occurring TCRs with DBSCAN, adding TCRdist sequence similarity when clustering within HLA-allele-positive subsets. Co-occurrence clustering excluded repertoires with fewer than 30,000 or more than 120,000 public chains, plus five with anomalous nucleotide sharing. Entries here come from immuneACCESS through TCRdb and include only in-frame sequences with V and J called. Some clones fail to appear in such tables; in the studies checked, an unresolved V gene covers under half of the shortfall, and the cause of the remainder is unknown. V, J and clone size are taken as reported in that table, and D and trimming were inferred from the DNA itself. The sample contains approximately 210,000 clones, 70% to 80% of them found a single time. The ten largest make up around 0.42% of the sample.

The cohort consisted of 600 to 750 healthy bone marrow donors. At the time of sampling, every cohort member was nominally healthy, though immune exposures that went unrecorded were likely present. The donor was CMV seropositive and belonged to the group of a few hundred seropositive cohort members. A peripheral blood sample was provided by each donor, and peripheral blood mononuclear cells were used for TCR beta sequencing. The Qiagen DNeasy Blood Extraction Kit was used to extract genomic DNA from the blood cell samples. This clone was detected a few times. The antigen it recognizes is unknown. Per-base quality was not reported, and no clone a single base away is much larger than it. V sheds 1 base and J sheds 4 bases, leaving 8 bases between their ends. The CDR3 runs 14 residues from the cysteine to the phenylalanine. Kept here is only the CDR3 DNA, which spans 42 bases and is read in frame from base 1. CDR1 and CDR2, per the germline V gene (reference sequence), are SEHNR and FQNEAQ.

The TCR sequence derives from a male donor in good health and CMV-seropositive. The V gene is TRBV7-9 and the J gene is TRBJ1-5; no D gene is confidently identified. Material for sequencing was PBMCs. The CDR3 protein sequence reads: CASSLDNTNQPQHF. The DNA sequence is given as TGTGCCAGCAGCTTAGACAACACGAATCAGCCCCAGCATTTT.